The rows below give T cell receptor beta chains drawn from one sample of a study of blood T cell repertoires in COVID-19. Produced via immunoSEQ multiplex PCR; TCRdb's table is partial and in-frame only. Of approximately 300,000 clones detected, 80% to 95% appear once; the ten largest clones hold 6.5% to 8%. The sample consisted of peripheral blood. The receptors were sampled from a woman in her thirties with COVID-19, enrolled during active disease. Each CDR3 is given with its conserved first and last residue. The D gene is left open where the match is weak. Some rows have no size entry. The others give once, few or many, or a class for an expanded clone.

J gene	D gene	V gene	clone size	CDR3 protein	CDR3 DNA
TRBJ1-5	-	TRBV5-5	-	CASREGTISNQPQHF	TGTGCCAGCCGCGAAGGGACAATTAGCAATCAGCCCCAGCATTTT
TRBJ1-4	TRBD1	TRBV7-9	-	CASSRGDSRREKLFF	TGTGCCAGCAGCAGAGGGGACAGCCGGCGGGAAAAACTGTTTTTT
TRBJ2-2	-	TRBV24-1	-	CATSDWRVNTGELFF	TGTGCCACCAGTGATTGGAGGGTTAACACCGGGGAGCTGTTTTTT
TRBJ1-3	-	TRBV9	-	CASSVGETGNTIYF	TGTGCCAGCAGCGTAGGGGAGACTGGAAACACCATATATTTT
TRBJ2-4	TRBD1	TRBV11-3	-	CASSLDDLPSRQGVIYIQYF	TGTGCCAGCAGCTTAGACGACCTTCCTTCAAGACAGGGGGTAATATACATTCAGTACTTC
TRBJ2-1	-	TRBV7-2	-	CASSPDRFTYNEQFF	TGTGCCAGCAGCCCTGATAGATTCACCTACAATGAGCAGTTCTTC
TRBJ1-4	-	TRBV28	-	CASSWFQSSNEKLFF	TGTGCCAGCAGTTGGTTTCAGTCGTCTAATGAAAAACTGTTTTTT
TRBJ1-4	-	TRBV2	once	CASSAQTATNEKLFF	TGTGCCAGCAGTGCTCAGACTGCAACTAATGAAAAACTGTTTTTT
TRBJ1-1	-	TRBV30	once	CAWGARKGVQNTEAFF	TGTGCCTGGGGGGCCCGAAAAGGGGTTCAGAACACTGAAGCTTTCTTT
TRBJ2-1	TRBD2	TRBV7-9	-	CASSSRGGGRARNEQFF	TGTGCCAGCAGCTCAAGAGGTGGCGGGAGGGCCAGGAATGAGCAGTTCTTC
TRBJ1-2	TRBD1	TRBV19	-	CASSWSRGIGGGYTF	TGTGCCAGTAGCTGGAGCAGGGGGATTGGAGGTGGCTACACCTTC
TRBJ1-1	-	TRBV11-2	-	CASSLAGGNTEAFF	TGTGCCAGCAGCTTAGCGGGGGGGAACACTGAAGCTTTCTTT
TRBJ2-3	TRBD1	TRBV4-1	-	CASSQADRNTDTQYF	TGCGCCAGCAGCCAAGCGGACAGGAATACAGATACGCAGTATTTT
TRBJ2-3	-	TRBV6-6	-	CASSLSGAGDTQYF	TGTGCCAGCAGTCTTAGCGGTGCCGGGGATACGCAGTATTTT
TRBJ1-2	-	TRBV5-4	-	CASSFNREGYTF	TGTGCCAGCAGCTTTAACAGGGAAGGCTACACCTTC
TRBJ2-6	TRBD2	TRBV5-1	-	CASSSLAGASGANVLTF	TGCGCCAGCAGCTCCCTAGCGGGAGCCTCTGGGGCCAACGTCCTGACTTTC
TRBJ1-1	-	TRBV9	-	CASSVVGGDTEAFF	TGTGCCAGCAGCGTAGTCGGGGGGGACACTGAAGCTTTCTTT
TRBJ2-2	-	TRBV12-3/TRBV12-4	-	CASSPDRLGELFF	TGTGCCAGCAGCCCCGACAGGCTCGGGGAGCTGTTTTTT
TRBJ1-1	TRBD1	TRBV23-1	-	CASSPEDRGLGNTEAFF	TGCGCCAGCAGTCCTGAGGACAGGGGTTTGGGAAACACTGAAGCTTTCTTT
TRBJ1-2	TRBD1	TRBV28	-	CATNRGRGGLYGYTF	TGTGCCACCAACAGGGGGCGCGGGGGACTATATGGCTACACCTTC
TRBJ1-2	-	TRBV11-2	-	CASSLYDGRDGYTF	TGTGCCAGCAGCTTGTACGACGGGAGGGATGGCTACACCTTC
TRBJ2-7	TRBD1	TRBV24-1	-	CATSDPGTGLYEQYF	TGTGCCACCAGTGATCCCGGGACAGGGCTCTACGAGCAGTACTTC
TRBJ1-1	-	TRBV18	-	CASSPQLSSGEAFF	TGTGCCAGCTCACCACAGCTGTCCAGCGGTGAAGCTTTCTTT
TRBJ2-5	TRBD2	TRBV7-8	-	CASSLGVGRGQETQYF	TGTGCCAGCAGCTTAGGGGTCGGGAGGGGGCAAGAGACCCAGTACTTC
TRBJ2-5	-	TRBV5-1	-	CASSAGYQETQYF	TGCGCCAGCAGCGCAGGGTACCAAGAGACCCAGTACTTC
TRBJ2-1	TRBD2	TRBV6-4	-	CASRRREGLGEQFF	TGTGCCAGCAGACGGCGGGAGGGGTTGGGAGAGCAGTTCTTC
TRBJ2-1	TRBD2	TRBV19	-	CASSIKPGLADEQFF	TGTGCCAGTAGTATAAAACCGGGACTAGCGGATGAGCAGTTCTTC
TRBJ1-2	TRBD1	TRBV7-8	once	CASSLQAGGYGYTF	TGTGCCAGCAGCTTACAGGCAGGGGGCTATGGCTACACCTTC
TRBJ1-6	-	TRBV4-3	once	CASSPDSYNSPLHF	TGCGCCAGCAGCCCCGACAGCTATAATTCACCCCTCCACTTT
TRBJ1-1	-	TRBV6-2/TRBV6-3	-	CASSYSRWGSGHTEAFF	TGTGCCAGCAGTTACTCGCGTTGGGGAAGCGGGCACACTGAAGCTTTCTTT
TRBJ1-1	-	TRBV7-2	-	CASSLLPGNTEAFF	TGTGCCAGCAGCTTACTACCAGGGAACACTGAAGCTTTCTTT
TRBJ2-3	TRBD2	TRBV6-2/TRBV6-3	-	CASSPSTSGSSTQYF	TGTGCCAGCAGCCCGTCCACTAGCGGGAGTAGTACGCAGTATTTT
TRBJ1-6	-	TRBV18	-	CASSQAGHYNSPLHF	TGTGCCAGCTCACAGGCGGGGCACTATAATTCACCCCTCCACTTT
TRBJ2-7	TRBD1	TRBV5-1	-	CASSARTGGYEQYF	TGCGCCAGCAGCGCCAGGACAGGGGGCTACGAGCAGTACTTC
TRBJ2-4	TRBD2	TRBV19	once	CASSPGLAGGIQDIQYF	TGTGCCAGTAGTCCGGGACTAGCGGGAGGGATTCAGGACATTCAGTACTTC
TRBJ2-7	-	TRBV28	-	CASSTPTVYEQYF	TGTGCCAGCAGTACACCTACAGTGTACGAGCAGTACTTC
TRBJ2-5	-	TRBV6-6	-	CASSYSSWETQYF	TGTGCCAGCAGTTACTCGAGCTGGGAGACCCAGTACTTC
TRBJ1-2	TRBD1	TRBV3-1/TRBV3-2	-	CASSQRPGGVGYGYTF	TGTGCCAGCAGCCAACGGCCAGGGGGCGTTGGCTATGGCTACACCTTC
TRBJ2-3	TRBD2	TRBV5-1	-	CASSPAGGSDTQYF	TGCGCCAGCAGCCCCGCGGGGGGCTCAGATACGCAGTATTTT
TRBJ1-2	TRBD1	TRBV5-6	-	CASSLGPGQATYGYTF	TGTGCCAGCAGCTTGGGGCCGGGACAGGCGACCTATGGCTACACCTTC
TRBJ1-6	-	TRBV2	-	CASSETRGKDSPLHF	TGTGCCAGCAGTGAAACCAGGGGTAAGGATTCACCCCTCCACTTT
TRBJ1-2	TRBD1	TRBV7-3	-	CASSPGTGGFGTF	TGTGCCAGCAGCCCCGGGACAGGGGGCTTCGGTACCTTC
TRBJ2-6	-	TRBV2	-	CASSGGQSGANVLTF	TGTGCCAGCAGTGGGGGACAATCGGGGGCCAACGTCCTGACTTTC
TRBJ2-7	TRBD2	TRBV19	once	CASRKKSGTSGEAYEQYF	TGTGCCAGTAGGAAAAAATCCGGGACTAGCGGTGAAGCCTACGAGCAGTACTTC
TRBJ1-1	-	TRBV28	-	CASRGLPGGGNTEAFF	TGTGCCAGCAGGGGACTTCCGGGAGGTGGGAACACTGAAGCTTTCTTT
TRBJ2-2	-	TRBV9	-	CASSPTGLRNTGELFF	TGTGCCAGCAGCCCGACGGGACTGAGGAACACCGGGGAGCTGTTTTTT
TRBJ2-7	TRBD1	TRBV6-2/TRBV6-3	-	CASSFGDRGEQYF	TGTGCCAGCAGTTTTGGGGACAGGGGCGAGCAGTACTTC
TRBJ1-2	TRBD1	TRBV5-1	-	CASSLETGANYGYTF	TGCGCCAGCAGCTTGGAGACAGGGGCCAACTATGGCTACACCTTC
TRBJ2-1	-	TRBV6-2/TRBV6-3	-	CASSYGLRNEQFF	TGTGCCAGCAGTTACGGGCTCCGCAATGAGCAGTTCTTC
TRBJ1-5	TRBD1	TRBV7-9	-	CASSLGTGTASNQPQHF	TGTGCCAGCAGCTTGGGGACCGGGACAGCTAGCAATCAGCCCCAGCATTTT
TRBJ2-2	TRBD2	TRBV9	-	CASSGTSGSSVGELFF	TGTGCCAGCAGCGGCACTAGCGGGAGTAGTGTCGGGGAGCTGTTTTTT
TRBJ2-2	-	TRBV11-2	-	CASSLDGGKVGELFF	TGTGCCAGCAGCTTAGACGGGGGAAAGGTCGGGGAGCTGTTTTTT
TRBJ1-1	TRBD1	TRBV7-3	-	CASSLTPTGDTEAFF	TGTGCCAGCAGCTTGACCCCGACAGGGGACACTGAAGCTTTCTTT